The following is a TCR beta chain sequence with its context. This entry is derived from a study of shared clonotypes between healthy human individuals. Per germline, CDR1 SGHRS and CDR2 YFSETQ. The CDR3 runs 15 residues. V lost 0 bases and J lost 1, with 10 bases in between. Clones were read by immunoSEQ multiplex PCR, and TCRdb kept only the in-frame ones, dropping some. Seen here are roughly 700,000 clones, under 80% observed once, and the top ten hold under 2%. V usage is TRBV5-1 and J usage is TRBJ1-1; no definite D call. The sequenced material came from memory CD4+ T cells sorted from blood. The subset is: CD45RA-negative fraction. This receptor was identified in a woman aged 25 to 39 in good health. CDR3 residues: CASSLGASRNTEAFF. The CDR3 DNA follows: TGCGCCAGCAGCTTGGGAGCCTCAAGGAACACTGAAGCTTTCTTT.